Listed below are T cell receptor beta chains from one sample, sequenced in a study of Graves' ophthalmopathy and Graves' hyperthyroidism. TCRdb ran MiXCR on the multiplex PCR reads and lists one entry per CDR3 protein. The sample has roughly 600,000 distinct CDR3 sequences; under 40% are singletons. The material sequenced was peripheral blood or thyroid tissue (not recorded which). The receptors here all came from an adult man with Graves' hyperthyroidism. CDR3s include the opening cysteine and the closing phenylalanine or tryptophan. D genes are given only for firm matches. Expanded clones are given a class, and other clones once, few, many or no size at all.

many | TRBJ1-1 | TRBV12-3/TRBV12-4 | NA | TGTGCCAGCAGTTTAGTTGGGGGAGCCACTGAAGCTTTCTTT | CASSLVGGATEAFF
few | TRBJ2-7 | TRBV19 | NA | TGTGCCAGTAGTAACACACCAACTCCCTACGAGCAGTACTTC | CASSNTPTPYEQYF
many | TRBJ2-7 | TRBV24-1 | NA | TGTGCCACCAGTGGCCGAGACTACGAGCAGTACTTC | CATSGRDYEQYF
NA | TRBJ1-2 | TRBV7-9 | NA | TGTGCCAGCAGCTCTCCTTCCACGAACAACTATGGCTACACCTTC | CASSSPSTNNYGYTF
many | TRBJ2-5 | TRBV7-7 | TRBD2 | TGTGCTAGCAGCTTAAGGACTAGCGGGAAGGAAGAGACCCAGTACTTC | CASSLRTSGKEETQYF
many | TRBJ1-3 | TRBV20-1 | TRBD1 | TGCAGTGCTAGAGGCAGGAGGACAGGACAGCCTAGCTCTGGAAACACCATATATTTT | CSARGRRTGQPSSGNTIYF
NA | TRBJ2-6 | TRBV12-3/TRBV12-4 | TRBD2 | TGTGCCAGCAGCCCTCGCGGGGGGGTCAACGTCCTGACTTTC | CASSPRGGVNVLTF
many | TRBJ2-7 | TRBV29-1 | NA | TGCAGCGTTGAAGTCGGGACACAGACCTACGAGCAGTACTTC | CSVEVGTQTYEQYF
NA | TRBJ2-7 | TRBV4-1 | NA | TGCGCCAGCAGCCAAGAAAAGGGAATTATTTCCTACGAGCAGTACTTC | CASSQEKGIISYEQYF
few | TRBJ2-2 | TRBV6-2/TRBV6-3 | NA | TGTGCCAGCAGTTTCGGGACCGTCGTGGGGGAGCTGTTTTTT | CASSFGTVVGELFF
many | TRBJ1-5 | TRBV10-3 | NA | TGTGCCATCAGTGAGGGGGGGCTGAGCAATCAGCCCCAGCATTTT | CAISEGGLSNQPQHF
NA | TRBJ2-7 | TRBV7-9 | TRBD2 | TGTGCCAGCAGCGTCGGACTAGCGGGAGGTAAAGATTACGAGCAGTACTTC | CASSVGLAGGKDYEQYF
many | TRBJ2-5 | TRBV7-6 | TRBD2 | TGTGCCAGCAGCTTAGAGCCAGCGGGGGGCCAAGAGACCCAGTACTTC | CASSLEPAGGQETQYF
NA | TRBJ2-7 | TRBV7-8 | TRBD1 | TGTGCCAGCAGTCATGGGACAGGGGGGACCTACGAGCAGTACTTC | CASSHGTGGTYEQYF
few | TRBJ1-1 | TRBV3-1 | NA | TGCGCCAGCAGCCAAGAGGCGGTGAACACTGAAGCTTTCTTT | CASSQEAVNTEAFF
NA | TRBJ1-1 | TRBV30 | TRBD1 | TGTGCCTGGAGGAAGGACAGGGTTTCTGAAGCTTTCTTT | CAWRKDRVSEAFF
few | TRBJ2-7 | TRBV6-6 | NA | TGTGCCAGCACCCGGGACATTGCCCACGAGCAGTACTTC | CASTRDIAHEQYF
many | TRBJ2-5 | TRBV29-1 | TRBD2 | TGCAGCGTTGCGGGGGGACAAGAGACCCAGTACTTC | CSVAGGQETQYF
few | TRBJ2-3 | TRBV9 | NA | TGTGCCAGCAGCGTAGGAAGGTTGGCGGGCATGGACCCCACAGATACGCAGTATTTT | CASSVGRLAGMDPTDTQYF
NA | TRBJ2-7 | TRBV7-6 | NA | TGTGCCAGCAGCTTGGGGGGGGGCTCCACATACGAGCAGTACTTC | CASSLGGGSTYEQYF
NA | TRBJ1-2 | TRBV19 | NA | TGTGCCAGTAGTATCCGCCCCGTCAACTATGGCTACACCTTC | CASSIRPVNYGYTF
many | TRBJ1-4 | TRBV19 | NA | TGTGCCAGCGGACACCAGTGGGGGAATGAAAAACTGTTTTTT | CASGHQWGNEKLFF
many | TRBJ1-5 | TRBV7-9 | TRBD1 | TGTGCCAGCAGCTCTGGGACAGGGTGGGGACAGCCCCAGCATTTT | CASSSGTGWGQPQHF
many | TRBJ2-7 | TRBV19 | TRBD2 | TGTGCCAGTAGTAGGGACTATTTTTCCTACGAGCAGTACTTC | CASSRDYFSYEQYF
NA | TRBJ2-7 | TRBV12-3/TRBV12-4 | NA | TGTGCCAGCAGCCCGGGACACGGGGTCTACGAGCAGTACTTC | CASSPGHGVYEQYF
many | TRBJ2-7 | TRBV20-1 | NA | TGCAGTGCTGCTGGGGACGGCTCCTACGAGCAGTACTTC | CSAAGDGSYEQYF
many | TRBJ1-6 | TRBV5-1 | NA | TGCGCCAGCAGCTTTGGTGATAGGGATGGTTCACCCCTCCACTTT | CASSFGDRDGSPLHF
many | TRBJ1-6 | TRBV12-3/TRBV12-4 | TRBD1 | TGTGCCAGCAGCTTGGGGACAGGGAATTCACCCCTCCACTTT | CASSLGTGNSPLHF
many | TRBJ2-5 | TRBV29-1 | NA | TGCAGCGTTGTTCGGAGACAAGAGACCCAGTACTTC | CSVVRRQETQYF
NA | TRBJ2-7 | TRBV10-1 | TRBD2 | TGCGCCAGCAGTACCGGGACTAGCGGGAGTGGGCAGTACTTC | CASSTGTSGSGQYF
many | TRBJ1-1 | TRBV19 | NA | TGTGCCAGTAGTATATCACGGGGCACTGAAGCTTTCTTT | CASSISRGTEAFF
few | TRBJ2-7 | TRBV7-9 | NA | TGTGCCAGCAGCTTAGCTTTAAAAGGGAACTACGAGCAGTACTTC | CASSLALKGNYEQYF
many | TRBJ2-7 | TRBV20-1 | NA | TGCAGTGCTAGAGGTATGAAATCAACCACAGGCGAGCAGTACTTC | CSARGMKSTTGEQYF
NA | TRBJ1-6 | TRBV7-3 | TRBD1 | TGTGCCAGCAGGAGGGCAGGGGGACCGGCTAATTCACCCCTCCACTTT | CASRRAGGPANSPLHF
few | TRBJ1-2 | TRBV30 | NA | TGTGCCTGGAGCAGGGGTGGGGGCTACACCTTC | CAWSRGGGYTF
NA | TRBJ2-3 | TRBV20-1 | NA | TGCAGTGCTAGAGGGTTTTTCTCGGGAGCTGGCACAGATACGCAGTATTTT | CSARGFFSGAGTDTQYF
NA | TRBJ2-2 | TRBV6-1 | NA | TGTGCCGGATCCCCCCAGTTTAGTCCCGGGGAGCTGTTTTTT | CAGSPQFSPGELFF
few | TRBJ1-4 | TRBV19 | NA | TGTGCCAGTAGTATAAACAGTAATGAAAAACTGTTTTTT | CASSINSNEKLFF
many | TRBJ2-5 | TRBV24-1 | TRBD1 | TGTGCCACCAGCCTGACAGGGATTGGACAAGAGACCCAGTACTTC | CATSLTGIGQETQYF
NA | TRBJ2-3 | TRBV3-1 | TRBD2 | TGTGCCAGCAGCCAAGTGACTAGCGGGGCTCACACAGATACGCAGTATTTT | CASSQVTSGAHTDTQYF
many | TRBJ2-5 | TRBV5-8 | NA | TGTGCCAGCAGCAAGGACTCGACCCAAGAGACCCAGTACTTC | CASSKDSTQETQYF
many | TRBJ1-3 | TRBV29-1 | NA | TGCAGCGTTGTGGACAACACCATATATTTT | CSVVDNTIYF
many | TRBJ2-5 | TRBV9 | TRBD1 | TGTGCCAGCAGCGCCCCGGACAGGGCAGAGACCCAGTACTTC | CASSAPDRAETQYF
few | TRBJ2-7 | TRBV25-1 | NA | TGTGCCAGCAACCCTAGACCGGGCCCCTTCTCCTACGAGCAGTACTTC | CASNPRPGPFSYEQYF
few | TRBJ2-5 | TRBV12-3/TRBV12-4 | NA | TGTGCCAGCAGTTTCTGGCCGGGGGAGACCCAGTACTTC | CASSFWPGETQYF
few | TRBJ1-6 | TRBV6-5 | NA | TGTGCCAGCAAACCCCACCGCGGCGCCCCTTCACCCCTCCACTTT | CASKPHRGAPSPLHF
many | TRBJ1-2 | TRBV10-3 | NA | TGTGCCATCAGCCGGACGAACTATGGCTACACCTTC | CAISRTNYGYTF
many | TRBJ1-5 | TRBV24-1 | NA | TGTGCCACCAGCCAGCCGGGGGCGGCCAATCAGCCCCAGCATTTT | CATSQPGAANQPQHF
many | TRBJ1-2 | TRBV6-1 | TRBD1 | TGTGCCAGCAGTGAACCACGACAGGGCGCGTATGGCTACACCTTC | CASSEPRQGAYGYTF